This T cell receptor (beta chain) originates from a study of blood T cell repertoires in COVID-19. Study-level background: Sources were T cells, B-cell-depleted T cells, or PBMCs; the material itself was cDNA or gDNA.

The germline V gene has CDR1 SGHTA and CDR2 FQGNSA. The CDR3 has 17 residues. Unmatched junction bases numbered 16, after V lost 4 bases and J lost 7 bases. Assay: immunoSEQ multiplex PCR; the TCRdb copy retains only in-frame clones and omits some. The sample has over 150,000 clones, around 82% seen once. Seattle's cohort entered during active infection and was followed longitudinally. J is TRBJ2-1 and V is TRBV7-2; 7 bases match TRBD1. Input material: peripheral blood. This TCR was sampled from a man aged 55 to 70 with COVID-19, enrolled during active disease. The CDR3 nucleotides read TGTGCCAGCAGCTCACCCAGGACAGGATGGCCAGGGAATGAGCAGTTCTTC. Protein product: CASSSPRTGWPGNEQFF.